The 32 T cell receptor beta chains listed next were all sequenced from one sample in a study of blood T cell repertoires in COVID-19. Data came from immunoSEQ multiplex PCR; TCRdb stores just in-frame clones and leaves some out. Of around 46,000 clones in the sample, 70% to 90% were seen once. The material sequenced was peripheral blood. These receptors were collected from a human donor in a cohort sampled during active COVID-19.

V and J are TRBV5-1 and TRBJ2-3; 10 positions match TRBD2. Germline V lookup: CDR1 SGHRS, CDR2 YFSETQ. The CDR3 has 15 residues. Unmatched junction bases numbered 8, after V lost 5 bases and J lost 5 bases. The CDR3 DNA reads TGCGCCAGCAGACCGGGACTAGCGACGGTAGATACGCAGTATTTT. Translating it yields CASRPGLATVDTQYF.

The chain joins TRBV10-3 to TRBJ1-5; D gene uncertain. The germline V gene encodes CDR1 ENHRY and CDR2 SYGVKD. Trimming shortened V by 6 bases and J by 3 bases, and 9 bases separated the two germline ends. CDR3 length equals 13 residues. The CDR3 loop is CAIRAVINQPQHF. The CDR3 DNA reads TGTGCCATCAGGGCCGTTATCAATCAGCCCCAGCATTTT.

V usage is TRBV4-2 and J usage is TRBJ2-2; 9 bases align to TRBD2. This CDR3 spans 18 amino acids. J lost 2 bases, V lost 0 bases, and 7 bases had no gene match. Germline assignment: CDR1 LGHNA and CDR2 YNFKEQ. The CDR3 loop is CASSQDLLRGGNTGELFF. As DNA, the CDR3 is TGTGCCAGCAGCCAAGATCTTTTGCGGGGGGGTAACACCGGGGAGCTGTTTTTT.

V gene TRBV6-4 combines with J gene TRBJ2-2; 8 bases line up with TRBD2. Germline-derived CDR1 and CDR2 are MRHNA and SNTAGT. This CDR3 is built from 16 residues. V was pared by 4 bases and J by 3 bases, with 7 bases of the junction left unmatched. CDR3 DNA: TGTGCCAGCAGTGTTTCGAGCGGGAGTGACACCGGGGAGCTGTTTTTT. Protein: CASSVSSGSDTGELFF.

V is TRBV6-6 and J is TRBJ2-3; D gene ambiguous. Trimming stripped 7 bases from V and 2 bases from J, with 19 bases between. The length of the CDR3 is 16 residues. Germline values: CDR1 MNHNY, CDR2 SVGAGI (reference sequence). CDR3 DNA: TGTGCCAGCAAACCAACTGATAAATTTCTCACAGATACGCAGTATTTT. It yields the protein CASKPTDKFLTDTQYF.

V is TRBV28 and J is TRBJ2-7; TRBD1 agrees at 9 bases. Germline V lookup: CDR1 MDHEN, CDR2 SYDVKM. This CDR3 has 16 residues. J gave up 5 bases and V 1 base, and 9 bases lay outside the gene matches. CDR3 nucleotides: TGTGCCAGCAGTTTATTGGGCGGACAGGGGAGCCACGAGCAGTACTTC. Its protein is CASSLLGGQGSHEQYF.

This clone has just one count. The V gene is TRBV7-3, the J gene TRBJ1-1, with 11 positions matching TRBD1. Germline V gives CDR1 SGHTA, CDR2 FQGTGA. The CDR3 has 14 residues. The trim removed 0 bases at V and 12 bases at J, leaving 6 bases unmatched. The CDR3 sequence is CASSLTGTGGATFF. In DNA, the CDR3 is TGTGCCAGCAGCTTAACGGGGACAGGGGGTGCGACTTTCTTT.

V and J are TRBV19 and TRBJ2-3; D unresolved. This CDR3 has 13 residues. V dropped 7 bases and J dropped 3 bases, with 11 bases sitting between them. Germline V CDR1 and CDR2: LNHDA, SQIVND (reference sequence). The CDR3 DNA reads TGTGCCAGTAACCAGGTCAGGACAGATACGCAGTATTTT. Protein product: CASNQVRTDTQYF.

The chain links TRBV5-4 to TRBJ2-2; D may be TRBD1 (6 bases). V gave up 2 bases and J gave up 1 base, with 6 bases separating them. In germline, CDR1 is SGHNT, CDR2 YYREEE (reference sequence). The CDR3 spans 14 residues. CDR3: CASSFRGNTGELFF. CDR3 sequence (DNA): TGTGCCAGCAGCTTCAGGGGGAACACCGGGGAGCTGTTTTTT.

The chain employs TRBV5-5 and TRBJ1-1, with 7 bases fitting TRBD1. The CDR3 length is 14 residues. From germline, CDR1 is SGHKS and CDR2 YYEKEE (reference sequence). V dropped 0 bases and J dropped 7; count of bases not matched to a gene: 6. The CDR3 region has the DNA TGTGCCAGCAGCTTGGCAAGACAGGGCTATGAAGCTTTCTTT. Translated, it gives CASSLARQGYEAFF.

Details on this clone: An end of the junction differs from the germline gene, which may be a read error. V gene TRBV7-9 combines with J gene TRBJ2-3; TRBD2 aligns across 11 bases. CDR3 length: 15 amino acids. Germline V gene sequence: CDR1 SEHNR, CDR2 FQNEAQ (reference sequence). The CDR3 nucleotides read TGTGCCAGCAGCATAGCGGGGGGGCCAACAGATACGCAGTATTTT. Protein sequence: CASSIAGGPTDTQYF.

This clone was seen more than once but under ten times. V and J are TRBV28 and TRBJ2-1, with 8 bases fitting TRBD1. With V trimmed by 5 bases and J by 5 bases, 5 bases remained unmatched. Germline-derived CDR1 and CDR2 are MDHEN and SYDVKM. The CDR3 extends over 14 amino acids. The CDR3: CASSLRDRNNEQFF. The DNA for the CDR3 is TGTGCCAGCAGTCTCCGGGACAGGAACAATGAGCAGTTCTTC.

This clone was recorded a few times. This chain connects TRBV5-5 to TRBJ1-3; perhaps TRBD1 as D (5 bases). CDR1 and CDR2 (germline): SGHKS, YYEKEE (reference sequence). The CDR3 is 14 residues long. Trimming stripped 4 bases from V and 4 bases from J, with 12 bases between. CDR3 in amino acids: CASSTDRSGNTIYF. In DNA form, the CDR3 reads TGTGCCAGCAGCACCGACAGATCCGGAAACACCATATATTTT.

This chain joins TRBV7-2 and TRBJ2-3, with TRBD2 matching over 7 bases. The CDR3 has 17 amino acids. Germline values: CDR1 SGHTA, CDR2 FQGNSA. V dropped 5 bases and J dropped 0; count of bases not matched to a gene: 11. The CDR3 DNA is TGTGCCAGCAGCACCCGGTTGAGGCGGGGGAGCACAGATACGCAGTATTTT. It is translated as CASSTRLRRGSTDTQYF.

The chain recombines TRBV5-1 with TRBJ2-3; 10 nucleotides line up with TRBD1. The trim removed 4 bases at V and 4 bases at J, leaving 6 bases unmatched. The CDR3 is 15 residues long. From germline, CDR1 is SGHRS and CDR2 YFSETQ. CDR3 loop: CASSHRTGGADTQYF. DNA of the CDR3: TGCGCCAGCAGCCACCGGACAGGGGGGGCAGATACGCAGTATTTT.

This chain connects TRBV21-1 to TRBJ1-2. TRBV21-1 is described as a pseudogene. The CDR3 is 21 amino acids. In DNA, the CDR3 is TGTGCCAGCAGCAAAGTAGAGGCGTCAGTCGGCGGCAGGATGGGGGGGCATTGCTACACCTTC. This gives the protein CASSKVEASVGGRMGGHCYTF.

A single count supports this clone. The V gene is TRBV4-2, the J gene TRBJ2-7, with D maybe TRBD1 (6 bases). Trimming removed 0 bases at V and 0 bases at J, with 12 bases between. This CDR3 region has 16 residues. In germline, CDR1 is LGHNA, CDR2 YNFKEQ. In nucleotides, the CDR3 is TGTGCCAGCAGCCAAGATAGGACAGCGGCCTCCTACGAGCAGTACTTC. Its protein is CASSQDRTAASYEQYF.

The chain is built from TRBV19 and TRBJ1-5; D is unresolved. V was trimmed by 7 bases and J by 3 bases, leaving 10 bases between them. Per the germline V gene, CDR1 is LNHDA and CDR2 is SQIVND (reference sequence). There are 13 residues in the CDR3. The CDR3 reads CASTRTVNQPQHF. CDR3 DNA sequence: TGTGCCAGTACCCGGACTGTCAATCAGCCCCAGCATTTT.

Notes on this clone: This same CDR3 is encoded by further DNA sequences in the sample. The rearrangement links TRBV6-5 to TRBJ2-7; 9 bases fit TRBD2. Germline V gene sequence: CDR1 MNHEY, CDR2 SVGAGI. Trimming took 6 bases from V and 0 from J; bases not matched to a gene: 0. This CDR3 is built from 13 residues. CDR3: CASRTSGSYEQYF. Written as DNA, the CDR3 is TGTGCCAGCAGGACTAGCGGCTCCTACGAGCAGTACTTC.

The table lists this clone with a few counts. V and J are TRBV6-5 and TRBJ2-7, with D possibly TRBD2 on 7 matching bases. Germline values: CDR1 MNHEY, CDR2 SVGAGI. Trimming cost V 4 bases and J 3 bases, with 13 bases left between them. The CDR3 has 14 residues. Here the CDR3 DNA reads TGTGCCAGCAGTTCCCCGGGGGGCGACTACGAGCAGTACTTC. Translation gives CASSSPGGDYEQYF.

This sequence joins TRBV5-1 and TRBJ1-4; perhaps TRBD1 as D (5 bases). CDR1 SGHRS and CDR2 YFSETQ come from the germline V gene. The V gene lost 4 bases and the J gene lost 1 base, with 14 bases spanning the gap. The CDR3 is made up of 16 amino acids. This CDR3 is CASSGGLRRTNEKLFF. The CDR3 nucleotides are TGCGCCAGCAGCGGGGGACTACGACGAACTAATGAAAAACTGTTTTTT.

J is TRBJ2-1 and V is TRBV19; 11 bases map to TRBD1. The V gene end was trimmed by 6 bases and the J gene end by 7 bases; junction bases not matched to a gene: 8. The CDR3 is made up of 15 amino acids. Germline V gives CDR1 LNHDA, CDR2 SQIVND (reference sequence). In nucleotides, the CDR3 is TGTGCCAGTAGCTCTCTGGGGACAGGGGGTAATGAGCAGTTCTTC. As protein: CASSSLGTGGNEQFF.

The chain joins TRBV7-3 to TRBJ2-2; 9 nucleotides align to TRBD2. Germline CDR1 is SGHTA and CDR2 is FQGTGA. The CDR3 is made up of 16 amino acids. V dropped 5 bases and J dropped 5; count of bases not matched to a gene: 9. The CDR3 DNA is TGTGCCAGCAGCCCATTAGCGGGAGTTTCGACCGGGGAGCTGTTTTTT. Its translation: CASSPLAGVSTGELFF.

V is TRBV29-1 and J is TRBJ1-2, with 7 bases lining up with TRBD1. J gave up 6 bases and V 4 bases, and 8 bases lay outside the gene matches. CDR3 length: 13 residues. Germline CDR1 SQVTM, CDR2 ANQGSEA. The chain's CDR3 is CSVVGRGANGYTF. CDR3 coding DNA: TGCAGCGTTGTCGGCAGGGGGGCGAATGGCTACACCTTC.

The V gene is TRBV2, the J gene TRBJ2-7, with 9 bases identical to TRBD1. Germline V lookup: CDR1 SNHLY, CDR2 FYNNEI. CDR3 length: 14 amino acids. The J segment lost 1 base and the V segment lost 5 bases, leaving 3 bases of the junction unmatched. The CDR3 nucleotides are TGTGCCAGCAGTTCCGGGACAGGGTCCTACGAGCAGTACTTC. It yields the protein CASSSGTGSYEQYF.

The chain couples TRBV5-1 to TRBJ2-7, with D perhaps matching TRBD1 (6 bases). The CDR3 spans 15 residues. Trimming left V 0 bases short and J 4 bases short, with 14 bases between. CDR1 and CDR2 (germline): SGHRS, YFSETQ. DNA of the CDR3: TGCGCCAGCAGCTTGGCGGCAGGGGCGGCGTACGAGCAGTACTTC. Its translation: CASSLAAGAAYEQYF.

The V gene is TRBV5-1, the J gene TRBJ2-1; 7 bases match TRBD2. The CDR3 is made up of 15 amino acids. V dropped 0 bases and J dropped 5; count of bases not matched to a gene: 5. Germline CDR1 and CDR2: SGHRS and YFSETQ. This CDR3 is CASSLVAGANNEQFF. For the CDR3, the DNA is TGCGCCAGCAGCTTGGTAGCGGGCGCCAACAATGAGCAGTTCTTC. The entire variable domain, with the rest obtained from reference TRBV5-1 and TRBJ2-1, is as follows: KAGVTQTPRYLIKTRGQQVTLSCSPISGHRSVSWYQQTPGQGLQFLFEYFSETQRNKGNFPGRFSGRQFSNSRSEMNVSTLELGDSALYLCASSLVAGANNEQFFGPGTRLTVL.

This clone has only a few counts. This chain connects TRBV5-1 to TRBJ1-5; possibly TRBD1 for D (5 bases). Germline V gene lookup returns CDR1 SGHRS and CDR2 YFSETQ. The ends were cut back, 0 bases at V and 5 bases at J, with 12 bases in the middle. There are 15 residues in the CDR3. CDR3 nucleotide sequence: TGCGCCAGCAGCTTGGAAGGGCAGGGCCATCAGCCCCAGCATTTT. Amino acid sequence: CASSLEGQGHQPQHF. Looking up the rest from reference TRBV5-1 and TRBJ1-5 gives the full variable domain: KAGVTQTPRYLIKTRGQQVTLSCSPISGHRSVSWYQQTPGQGLQFLFEYFSETQRNKGNFPGRFSGRQFSNSRSEMNVSTLELGDSALYLCASSLEGQGHQPQHFGDGTRLSIL.

J is TRBJ2-1 and V is TRBV5-1; 9 bases map to TRBD1. The CDR3 contains 15 residues. Germline V lookup: CDR1 SGHRS, CDR2 YFSETQ. The J segment lost 7 bases and the V segment lost 5 bases, leaving 10 bases of the junction unmatched. CDR3 sequence: CASRDGQGTLNEQFF. The CDR3 nucleotides read TGCGCCAGCAGGGACGGACAGGGGACTTTGAATGAGCAGTTCTTC.

J is TRBJ1-3 and V is TRBV30; 10 bases map to TRBD1. The CDR3 extends over 19 amino acids. The junction had 13 bases not matched to a gene; V was cut back by 2 bases and J by 0 bases. Germline V CDR1 and CDR2: GTSNPN, SVGIG (reference sequence). CDR3 amino acids: CAWSCDQTGGTSSGNTIYF. The CDR3 nucleotides read TGTGCCTGGAGTTGCGATCAGACAGGGGGCACCAGCTCTGGAAACACCATATATTTT.

The chain uses TRBV6-2 or TRBV6-3 and TRBJ2-3, with D perhaps matching TRBD1 (5 bases). Germline loops: CDR1 MNHEY, CDR2 SVGEGT. V was cut by 4 bases and J by 3 bases, with 17 bases left in between. This CDR3 has 16 amino acids. This CDR3 is CASSSRTHQRTDTQYF. CDR3 nucleotide sequence: TGTGCCAGCAGTTCCAGGACACACCAGAGGACAGATACGCAGTATTTT.

This rearrangement joins TRBV27 to TRBJ1-6; D remains unclear. CDR3 length: 15 residues. The germline V and J ends were trimmed by 2 bases and 1 base, with 6 bases remaining between them. Germline CDR1 and CDR2: MNHEY and SMNVEV (reference sequence). The CDR3: CASSLRGSYNSPLHF. CDR3 nucleotide sequence: TGTGCCAGCAGTTTACGGGGATCCTATAATTCACCCCTCCACTTT.